Listed here are 5 T cell receptor beta chains from one sample, sequenced in a study of long-term antiretroviral therapy in people with HIV (dated by TCRdb to between 2021 and 2024). The immunoSEQ hsTCRB v3.0 assay was used at survey level resolution for TRB variable region sequencing. This immuneACCESS table, as held by TCRdb, lists in-frame sequences with V and J called but not all clones. Of the missing ones, under half trace to an unresolved V gene in checked studies; the others have no known cause. The sample table records about 39,000 clones; 85% of these occur just once. The ten largest clones add up to 4.5% to 6% of the sample. Sample: unsorted PBMCs, taken 3.1 years after starting antiretroviral therapy. These receptor sequences come from a woman aged 45-65 years with HIV.

This chain joins TRBV6-1 and TRBJ2-1; 8 positions agree with TRBD1. Germline V gives CDR1 MNHNS, CDR2 SASEGT. The CDR3 runs 15 residues. V was pared by 5 bases and J by 7 bases, with 10 bases of the junction left unmatched. For the CDR3, the DNA is TGTGCCAGCAGTCCTGGACAGGGTAGATTGAATGAGCAGTTCTTC. It specifies CASSPGQGRLNEQFF.

The chain joins TRBV18 to TRBJ2-2, with D perhaps matching TRBD1 (6 bases). The V gene lost 1 base and the J gene lost 3 bases, with 9 bases spanning the gap. Germline CDR1 KGHSH, CDR2 LQKENI. This CDR3 is 15 amino acids long. Written as DNA, the CDR3 is TGTGCCAGCTCACCACGTCAGGGGTACACCGGGGAGCTGTTTTTT. Encoded protein: CASSPRQGYTGELFF.

This chain links TRBV5-5 with TRBJ1-6; weak D call: TRBD1 (6 bases). The CDR3 runs to 18 residues. CDR1 and CDR2 from the germline V gene are SGHKS and YYEKEE (reference sequence). The V gene lost 1 base and the J gene lost 4 bases, with 18 bases spanning the gap. Here the CDR3 DNA reads TGTGCCAGCAGCTTGTCCCCGGGGGCGATACCTTATAATTCACCCCTCCACTTT. This codes for CASSLSPGAIPYNSPLHF.

This clone turned up a few times. V and J are TRBV20-1 and TRBJ1-2; D uncertain. The CDR3 is 10 amino acids. The V end was cut by 6 bases, the J end by 5 bases, with 7 bases between. Germline CDR1 is DFQATT and CDR2 is SNEGSKA (reference sequence). DNA for the CDR3: TGCAGTGCCTCTAGGTATGGCTACACCTTC. As protein: CSASRYGYTF.

This clone was seen more than once but under ten times. The V and J genes are TRBV27 and TRBJ1-1, with D uncertain. V lost 2 bases and J 5 bases, leaving 9 bases between the germline ends. CDR1 MNHEY and CDR2 SMNVEV come from the germline V gene (reference sequence). The CDR3 is made up of 13 amino acids. CDR3 in DNA: TGTGCCAGCAGTTTAACACGGGAAACTGAAGCTTTCTTT. Its translation: CASSLTRETEAFF.